This TCR beta chain emerged from a study of Graves' ophthalmopathy and Graves' hyperthyroidism. Whole-study findings and limits: Ophthalmopathy cases were distinguished from stable hyperthyroidism by a 13-signature model, reaching about 91% sensitivity and around 80% specificity. The blood repertoire also included most expanded thyroid clonotypes above 0.001 frequency.

Details on this clonotype: Its antigen is as yet unknown. At one boundary the junction diverges from the germline segment, which might be a read error.

Amplification targeted the TCR beta CDR3 regions, with RNA transcripts as the source material. First-round RT-PCR employed HTBI primers, with a second-round multiplex PCR after it. One entry per CDR3 protein results from TCRdb running MiXCR on the multiplex PCR reads. Seen here are 30,000 to 50,000 distinct CDR3 sequences, around half observed once, and the top ten hold about a quarter. The diagnosis was founded upon clinical symptoms, serum thyroxine, TRAb, thyroid ultrasound and orbital computed tomography. The TCR originated in an adult woman with stable Graves' hyperthyroidism. Sequences were obtained from peripheral blood.

This chain's CDR3 is CASSLIAAQETQYF. DNA of the CDR3: TGCGCCAGCAGCTTGATAGCCGCCCAAGAGACACAGTACTTC. The chain recombines TRBV5-1 with TRBJ2-5; D call uncertain. Germline V gene sequence: CDR1 SGHRS, CDR2 YFSETQ. The CDR3 totals 14 residues.